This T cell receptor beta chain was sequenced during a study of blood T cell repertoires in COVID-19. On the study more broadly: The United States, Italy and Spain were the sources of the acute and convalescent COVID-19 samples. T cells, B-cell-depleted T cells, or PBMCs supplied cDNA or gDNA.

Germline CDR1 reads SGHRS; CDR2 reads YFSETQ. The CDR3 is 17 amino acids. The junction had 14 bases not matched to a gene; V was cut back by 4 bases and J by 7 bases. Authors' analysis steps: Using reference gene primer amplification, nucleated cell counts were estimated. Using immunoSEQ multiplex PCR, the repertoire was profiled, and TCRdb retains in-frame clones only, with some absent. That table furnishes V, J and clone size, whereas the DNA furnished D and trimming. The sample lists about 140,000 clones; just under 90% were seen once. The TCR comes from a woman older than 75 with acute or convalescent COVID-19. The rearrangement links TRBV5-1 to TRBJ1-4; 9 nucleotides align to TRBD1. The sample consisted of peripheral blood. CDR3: CASSLQGAPAGSEKLFF. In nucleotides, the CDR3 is TGCGCCAGCAGCCTACAGGGGGCGCCGGCTGGAAGTGAAAAACTGTTTTTT.